A single sample is the source of the 15 T cell receptor beta chains below, sequenced in a study of T cell responses to AZD1222 COVID-19 vaccine. Sequenced by immunoSEQ multiplex PCR; TCRdb stores in-frame clones only, minus some. The sample holds more than 65,000 clones, around 85% seen once. This material consisted of peripheral blood, taken 28 days after the second AZD1222 dose. The origin of the receptors is an adult who received the AZD1222 COVID-19 vaccine.

The V and J genes are TRBV27 and TRBJ1-5, with 7 bases identical to TRBD1. This CDR3 contains 13 residues. J was trimmed by 4 bases and V by 7 bases; bases with no gene match: 4. From germline, CDR1 is MNHEY and CDR2 SMNVEV (reference sequence). This CDR3 is CASKGQKNQPQHF. In nucleotides, the CDR3 is TGTGCCAGCAAGGGACAGAAGAATCAGCCCCAGCATTTT.

Here the CDR3 reads CASSNSVGEQYF. The CDR3 DNA is TGTGCCAGCAGTAATAGCGTTGGCGAGCAGTACTTC. V gene TRBV6-2 or TRBV6-3 combines with J gene TRBJ2-7, with D possibly being TRBD2 (5 bases). CDR3 length equals 12 residues. The V end was cut by 5 bases, the J end by 6 bases, with 11 bases between. Germline V gene sequence: CDR1 MNHEY, CDR2 SVGEGT.

V usage is TRBV14 and J usage is TRBJ2-2; D gene ambiguous. V was shortened by 3 bases and J by 4 bases, with 0 bases between the two germline ends. This CDR3 has 11 amino acids. Per the germline V gene, CDR1 is SGHDN and CDR2 is FVKESK. CDR3 sequence (DNA): TGTGCCAGCAGCCACACCGGGGAGCTGTTTTTT. Protein sequence: CASSHTGELFF.

This chain links TRBV4-3 with TRBJ1-5, with 7 nucleotides matching TRBD1. The length of the CDR3 is 16 residues. Looked up from germline, CDR1 is LGHNA and CDR2 is YSLEER. The ends lost 4 bases at V and 2 bases at J; junction bases unmatched: 8. CDR3 protein: CASSLTYGTGNQPQHF. As DNA, the CDR3 is TGCGCCAGCAGCCTTACATACGGGACAGGCAATCAGCCCCAGCATTTT.

This rearrangement joins TRBV5-6 to TRBJ1-1, with a tentative D call TRBD1 (5 bases). Trimming pared 4 bases from V and 3 bases from J, leaving 13 bases between. In germline, CDR1 is SGHDT, CDR2 YYEEEE. The CDR3 loop spans 14 amino acids. Here the CDR3 reads CASSALGGDTEAFF. The CDR3 nucleotides read TGTGCCAGCAGCGCCCTAGGAGGGGACACTGAAGCTTTCTTT.

The chain is built from TRBV6-5 and TRBJ2-1; D is unresolved. Trimming left V 6 bases short and J 5 bases short, with 5 bases between. This CDR3 is built from 11 residues. Per the germline V gene, CDR1 is MNHEY and CDR2 is SVGAGI. The CDR3 sequence: CASSRNNEQFF. The CDR3 DNA reads TGTGCCAGCAGCCGTAACAATGAGCAGTTCTTC.

This rearrangement joins TRBV6-5 to TRBJ1-5, with a weak D call TRBD1 (5 bases). Trimming pared 8 bases from V and 0 bases from J, leaving 11 bases between. Germline V gene sequence: CDR1 MNHEY, CDR2 SVGAGI. CDR3 length: 14 amino acids. The DNA for the CDR3 is TGTGCCAGCCATAGGAGGGGTAGCAATCAGCCCCAGCATTTT. Translation: CASHRRGSNQPQHF.

The J gene is TRBJ1-6, the V gene TRBV19; the D gene is possibly TRBD1 (6 bases). Trimming stripped 5 bases from V and 8 bases from J, with 16 bases between. The CDR3 has 15 amino acids. From germline, CDR1 is LNHDA and CDR2 SQIVND (reference sequence). CDR3 amino acids: CASSSWDTEDSPLHF. The CDR3 coding sequence is TGTGCCAGTAGTTCCTGGGACACGGAAGATTCACCCCTCCACTTT. The full variable domain, with the rest looked up from reference TRBV19 and TRBJ1-6, is DGGITQSPKYLFRKEGQNVTLSCEQNLNHDAMYWYRQDPGQGLRLIYYSQIVNDFQKGDIAEGYSVSREKKESFPLTVTSAQKNPTAFYLCASSSWDTEDSPLHFGNGTRLTVT.

The chain uses TRBV18 and TRBJ1-2; 8 nucleotides agree with TRBD1. The V gene end was trimmed by 2 bases and the J gene end by 6 bases; junction bases not matched to a gene: 5. Germline CDR1 is KGHSH and CDR2 is LQKENI. CDR3 size: 14 residues. The CDR3 DNA follows: TGTGCCAGCTCACCAGGGACAGGACAACATGGCTACACCTTC. It yields the protein CASSPGTGQHGYTF.

This clone was found a few times. The chain links TRBV12-5 to TRBJ1-1; D call uncertain. The V end lost 1 base, the J end lost 0 bases, and 3 bases lay between the germline ends. Germline-derived CDR1 and CDR2 are LGHNT and FRNRAP. CDR3 size: 13 residues. DNA for the CDR3: TGTGCTAGTGGTTTGGGTATGAACACTGAAGCTTTCTTT. Translated, it gives CASGLGMNTEAFF.

The chain links TRBV5-1 to TRBJ2-5; TRBD1 matches 9 bases. Germline V gene sequence: CDR1 SGHRS, CDR2 YFSETQ. With 4 bases clipped from V and 0 bases from J, the junction kept 4 bases outside the gene matches. CDR3 size: 15 residues. CDR3 sequence: CASSQGQGYQETQYF. The CDR3, as DNA: TGCGCCAGCAGCCAGGGACAGGGATACCAAGAGACCCAGTACTTC.

J is TRBJ1-6 and V is TRBV5-1; D unresolved. Germline lookup yields CDR1 SGHRS and CDR2 YFSETQ. Trimming removed 0 bases at V and 1 base at J, with 5 bases between. The CDR3 is 15 residues long. The CDR3, as DNA: TGCGCCAGCAGCTTGGACCGGTCCTATAATTCACCCCTCCACTTT. Its translation is CASSLDRSYNSPLHF.

The chain combines TRBV28 with TRBJ2-2, with D perhaps TRBD1 or TRBD2 (5 bases each). Looked up from germline, CDR1 is MDHEN and CDR2 is SYDVKM. The CDR3 spans 16 residues. Trimming took 2 bases from V and 0 from J, leaving 10 bases between them. The CDR3 spells CASSLMGVSNTGELFF. In DNA, the CDR3 is TGTGCCAGCAGTTTAATGGGGGTTTCGAACACCGGGGAGCTGTTTTTT.

J is TRBJ1-3 and V is TRBV9; the D is unclear. The CDR3 is made up of 14 amino acids. Trimming stripped 1 base from V and 2 bases from J, with 7 bases between. Germline V gene sequence: CDR1 SGDLS, CDR2 YYNGEE. CDR3 bases: TGTGCCAGCAGCGTATCTGGGGCTGGAAACACCATATATTTT. Protein: CASSVSGAGNTIYF.

The chain uses TRBV27 and TRBJ1-5; D not certain. V was cut by 2 bases and J by 1 base, with 15 bases left in between. CDR3 length: 17 residues. Germline V lookup: CDR1 MNHEY, CDR2 SMNVEV (reference sequence). CDR3 nucleotides: TGTGCCAGCAGTTTAAAGGGAACCCTCGGGAGCAATCAGCCCCAGCATTTT. As protein: CASSLKGTLGSNQPQHF.